Shown below are 26 T cell receptor beta chains from a single sample sequenced in a study of Ad26.COV2.S vaccination and SARS-CoV-2 variants. Assay: immunoSEQ multiplex PCR; the TCRdb copy retains only in-frame clones and omits some. The repertoire has about 680,000 clones, roughly 90% of them found once; the top ten carry about 1.5%. Treatment meaning: over 15 received Ad26.COV2.S at low or high dose, single or two shots; about 5 received placebo; per-sample allocation not given. Collection of samples fell on day 63 after the first vaccine or placebo injection. This specimen consisted of peripheral blood, obtained in a trial of Ad26.COV2.S vaccine versus placebo. The source of these receptors is a person aged 18-65 years who received the Ad26.COV2.S COVID-19 vaccine or a placebo.

Written as DNA, the CDR3 is TGTGCCAGCAGTTCGGAATCTCAGTATGTCGGGGAGCTGTTTTTT. Protein product: CASSSESQYVGELFF. The rearrangement uses TRBV6-5 and TRBJ2-2; D ambiguous. CDR3 size: 15 residues. Germline V lookup: CDR1 MNHEY, CDR2 SVGAGI. V dropped 4 bases and J dropped 7 bases, with 16 bases sitting between them.

This clone came up once. The chain employs TRBV5-1 and TRBJ2-5, with TRBD2 as a possible D gene (5 bases). The CDR3 is 15 amino acids. The V end was cut by 0 bases, the J end by 5 bases, with 14 bases between. The germline gives CDR1 SGHRS, CDR2 YFSETQ. The CDR3 region is CASSLAGELRETQYF. As DNA, the CDR3 is TGCGCCAGCAGCTTGGCCGGGGAGTTACGGGAGACCCAGTACTTC.

This sequence joins TRBV11-2 and TRBJ2-7; 8 nucleotides align to TRBD2. In germline, CDR1 is SGHAT, CDR2 FQNNGV. The CDR3 contains 16 residues. Trimming at V came to 2 bases and at J to 6 bases, leaving 12 bases not matched to a gene. In nucleotides, the CDR3 is TGTGCCAGCAGCTTAAGTAGGGCCGGACTAGCCCGCGAGCAGTACTTC. Its protein product is CASSLSRAGLAREQYF.

The chain links TRBV7-9 to TRBJ2-7; D might be TRBD1 (5 bases). Germline CDR1 SEHNR, CDR2 FQNEAQ (reference sequence). The CDR3 length is 15 residues. V lost 2 bases to trimming and J lost 2 bases, with 13 bases between them. In DNA form, the CDR3 reads TGTGCCAGCAGCTTACCAGGGTCGGGCCCCTACGAGCAGTACTTC. This gives the protein CASSLPGSGPYEQYF. The full variable domain, completed using reference TRBV7-9 and TRBJ2-7, is DTGVSQNPRHKITKRGQNVTFRCDPISEHNRLYWYRQTLGQGPEFLTYFQNEAQLEKSRLLSDRFSAERPKGSFSTLEIQRTEQGDSAMYLCASSLPGSGPYEQYFGPGTRLTVT.

The chain recombines TRBV27 with TRBJ2-1; 7 bases fit TRBD1. Germline V CDR1 and CDR2: MNHEY, SMNVEV (reference sequence). After removal of 0 bases from V and 7 bases from J, the junction contained 9 bases not matched to a gene. CDR3 length: 16 amino acids. The CDR3 DNA is TGTGCCAGCAGTTTATCGATCCAGGACAGGTTTAATGAGCAGTTCTTC. Translating it yields CASSLSIQDRFNEQFF.

This clone occurred once. The chain carries TRBV7-2 and TRBJ2-1, with 11 bases identical to TRBD2. CDR1 is SGHTA and CDR2 is FQGNSA in the germline V gene. V shed 5 bases, J shed 4 bases, and the junction held 13 bases outside the gene matches. There are 18 residues in the CDR3. CDR3: CASSPHRGLAGGYNEQFF. The CDR3 region has the DNA TGTGCCAGCAGCCCTCACCGCGGGCTAGCGGGGGGTTACAATGAGCAGTTCTTC.

The rearrangement joins TRBV19 to TRBJ2-7; no reliable D call. Germline values: CDR1 LNHDA, CDR2 SQIVND (reference sequence). The CDR3 is made up of 13 amino acids. Trimming shortened V by 2 bases and J by 0 bases, and 5 bases separated the two germline ends. CDR3 loop: CASSIMVSYEQYF. DNA for the CDR3: TGTGCCAGTAGTATAATGGTCTCCTACGAGCAGTACTTC.

The V gene is TRBV12-3 or TRBV12-4, the J gene TRBJ1-5; maybe TRBD1 (5 bases). This CDR3 contains 13 residues. Trimming cost V 4 bases and J 5 bases, with 9 bases left between them. The CDR3 is CASSSGGDQPQHF. DNA of the CDR3: TGTGCCAGCAGTTCCGGGGGGGATCAGCCCCAGCATTTT.

The chain recombines TRBV30 with TRBJ1-5, with a weak D call TRBD1 (6 bases). V lost 4 bases and J 1 base, leaving 8 bases between the germline ends. The germline CDR1 and CDR2 sequences are GTSNPN and SVGIG (reference sequence). The CDR3 has 13 residues. The CDR3 sequence: CAWTQGSNQPQHF. The CDR3 region has the DNA TGTGCCTGGACCCAGGGGAGCAATCAGCCCCAGCATTTT.

This clone has just a few counts. The J gene is TRBJ2-1, the V gene TRBV9; weak D call: TRBD1 (5 bases). Per germline, CDR1 SGDLS and CDR2 YYNGEE. The CDR3 spans 17 residues. Trimming left V 4 bases short and J 4 bases short, with 21 bases between. The CDR3 coding sequence is TGTGCCAGCAGCCAAAGGGTTGATACAGGTCCTTACAATGAGCAGTTCTTC. Translating it yields CASSQRVDTGPYNEQFF.

Points on this clone: Germline is not matched at one junction end, which may reflect a read error. V is TRBV30 and J is TRBJ1-6; 8 bases align to TRBD1. There are 15 residues in the CDR3. Germline CDR1 and CDR2: GTSNPN and SVGIG (reference sequence). The CDR3 spells CAWSGQGSHNSPLHF. DNA of the CDR3: TGTGCCTGGAGCGGACAGGGCTCCCATAATTCACCCCTCCACTTT.

The chain carries TRBV30 and TRBJ1-6; D call uncertain. V was cut by 0 bases and J by 8 bases, with 14 bases left in between. There are 15 residues in the CDR3. Germline V gene sequence: CDR1 GTSNPN, CDR2 SVGIG (reference sequence). This CDR3 is CAWSVGFYGDSPLHF. DNA of the CDR3: TGTGCCTGGAGTGTAGGGTTCTACGGGGATTCACCCCTCCACTTT.

As regards this clone: Other nucleotide sequences in the sample specify the same CDR3. The V and J genes are TRBV5-1 and TRBJ2-1, with a weak D call TRBD1 (6 bases). Germline V CDR1 and CDR2: SGHRS, YFSETQ. Trimming shortened V by 3 bases and J by 5 bases, and 12 bases separated the two germline ends. This CDR3 has 14 residues. In DNA, the CDR3 is TGCGCCAGCAGCTCGCGCACAGGGAACAATGAGCAGTTCTTC. Translation gives CASSSRTGNNEQFF.

This clone has a handful of counts. The chain recombines TRBV18 with TRBJ2-5; 8 bases line up with TRBD1. The CDR3 covers 14 residues. CDR1 and CDR2 (germline): KGHSH, LQKENI. Trimming removed 3 bases from V and 7 bases from J; junction bases left unmatched: 7. The CDR3 sequence: CASSPPTGVRTQYF. The DNA for the CDR3 is TGTGCCAGCTCACCTCCGACAGGGGTTAGGACCCAGTACTTC.

This chain connects TRBV27 to TRBJ1-6, with D tentatively TRBD1 (6 bases). V dropped 5 bases and J dropped 9 bases, with 14 bases sitting between them. This CDR3 region has 14 residues. Germline CDR1 is MNHEY and CDR2 is SMNVEV (reference sequence). DNA for the CDR3: TGTGCCAGCAGTATCTGGGACATGGGTTCACCCCTCCACTTT. This sequence encodes CASSIWDMGSPLHF.

The chain recombines TRBV4-2 with TRBJ2-7, with D possibly being TRBD1 (5 bases). Looked up from germline, CDR1 is LGHNA and CDR2 is YNFKEQ. V lost 0 bases to trimming and J lost 0 bases, with 21 bases between them. This CDR3 is 19 amino acids long. The CDR3 nucleotides are TGTGCCAGCAGCCAAGATCTATGGGGATGGGGCGCCACCTCCTACGAGCAGTACTTC. Its protein product is CASSQDLWGWGATSYEQYF.

This chain links TRBV13 with TRBJ1-2; no clear D gene. The CDR3 spans 15 residues. The V end was cut by 3 bases, the J end by 4 bases, with 15 bases between. Germline assignment: CDR1 PRHDT and CDR2 FYEKMQ (reference sequence). CDR3 DNA: TGTGCCAGCAGCTTTGGCGGCAGTAGCTTCTATGGCTACACCTTC. Translated: CASSFGGSSFYGYTF.

On this clone: This sample includes further DNA sequences coding for the same CDR3. The genes are TRBV3-1 (or the pseudogene TRBV3-2) and TRBJ1-3; D is ambiguous. This CDR3 region has 13 residues. V was clipped by 6 bases and J by 0 bases, with 6 bases between them. From germline, CDR1 is LGHDT and CDR2 YNNKEL (reference sequence). The CDR3, as DNA: TGTGCCAGCAGTCCAGCCTCTGGAAACACCATATATTTT. It yields the protein CASSPASGNTIYF.

This chain connects TRBV3-1 (or the pseudogene TRBV3-2) to TRBJ1-3; D gene uncertain. The CDR3 has 17 residues. The V gene lost 1 base and the J gene lost 0 bases, with 13 bases spanning the gap. Germline loops: CDR1 LGHDT, CDR2 YNNKEL (reference sequence). CDR3 nucleotides: TGTGCCAGCAGCCAAGGGTCATCTGCCAACTCTGGAAACACCATATATTTT. Encoded protein: CASSQGSSANSGNTIYF.

The V and J genes are TRBV11-2 and TRBJ2-5, with 7 positions matching TRBD1. This CDR3 comprises 14 residues. Germline V CDR1 and CDR2: SGHAT, FQNNGV. The V gene end was trimmed by 3 bases and the J gene end by 5 bases; junction bases not matched to a gene: 6. The CDR3 DNA follows: TGTGCCAGCAGCTTCCAGAGGGGGCTGGAGACCCAGTACTTC. This codes for CASSFQRGLETQYF.

V and J are TRBV29-1 and TRBJ1-1, with a weak D call TRBD1 (5 bases). Between the trimmed V and J ends, which lost 7 bases and 1 base, there was a span of 13 bases. CDR3 length: 13 residues. Germline CDR1 is SQVTM and CDR2 is ANQGSEA. Here the CDR3 DNA reads TGCAGCGCCCTCGGGGGTGCGAACACTGAAGCTTTCTTT. Amino acids: CSALGGANTEAFF.

This clone was picked up one time. The chain joins TRBV6-5 to TRBJ2-7; no clear D gene. Trimming removed 6 bases from V and 3 bases from J, with 21 bases in between. CDR1 and CDR2 from the germline V gene are MNHEY and SVGAGI. CDR3 length equals 16 residues. The DNA of the CDR3 is TGTGCCAGCAGCTACAGTACAACTCCTATACTCTACGAGCAGTACTTC. Its protein is CASSYSTTPILYEQYF.

Turning to this clone: The sample holds other DNA sequences that translate to the same CDR3. The V call is TRBV12-3 or TRBV12-4, the J call TRBJ1-2; D is undetermined. The V end lost 6 bases, the J end lost 0 bases, and 5 bases lay between the germline ends. This CDR3 has 12 residues. The CDR3 protein is CASSRTNYGYTF. The CDR3 DNA reads as TGTGCCAGCAGCAGGACTAACTATGGCTACACCTTC.

V usage is TRBV11-2 and J usage is TRBJ1-4; unclear D gene. Germline-derived CDR1 and CDR2 are SGHAT and FQNNGV. With 3 bases removed from V and 13 bases from J, the gap between germline ends came to 24 bases. CDR3 length: 16 amino acids. The CDR3 DNA reads as TGTGCCAGCAGCTTGGGATCGGACTCTCTGGTGAAAAGACTGTTTTTT. This sequence encodes CASSLGSDSLVKRLFF.

Turning to this clone: The same CDR3 is also encoded by other DNA sequences in this sample. V is TRBV5-1 and J is TRBJ2-5; D tentatively reads TRBD1 or TRBD2 (5 bases each). The germline V gene encodes CDR1 SGHRS and CDR2 YFSETQ. With 4 bases removed from V and 2 bases from J, the gap between germline ends came to 12 bases. This CDR3 region has 14 residues. Here the CDR3 reads CASSLGTAQETQYF. CDR3 coding DNA: TGCGCCAGCAGCCTGGGGACGGCGCAAGAGACCCAGTACTTC.

This chain joins TRBV30 and TRBJ1-3; no clear D. This CDR3 contains 14 residues. Germline CDR1 GTSNPN, CDR2 SVGIG (reference sequence). V gave up 3 bases and J gave up 4 bases, with 13 bases separating them. The CDR3 spells CAWSKSWSGNTIYF. The DNA of the CDR3 is TGTGCCTGGAGCAAGTCCTGGTCGGGAAACACCATATATTTT.